A single sample gave rise to the 10 T cell receptor beta chains below, sequenced in a study of neoadjuvant nivolumab and ipilimumab in lung cancer. Some clones are missing from TCRdb's copy, which holds only in-frame ones; the method was immunoSEQ multiplex PCR. The sample shows 15,000 to 20,000 clones, 60% to 85% of them seen only once. This specimen was tumor tissue, taken after neoadjuvant nivolumab, alone or with ipilimumab, at or shortly before surgery. These TCRs come from an adult with non-small cell lung cancer.

The chain carries TRBV7-9 and TRBJ1-1; 7 bases are shared with TRBD1. Trimming removed 5 bases from V and 2 bases from J; junction bases left unmatched: 11. This CDR3 region has 16 residues. Germline CDR1 reads SEHNR; CDR2 reads FQNEAQ (reference sequence). The CDR3 spells CASSPWGDRANTEAFF. The DNA of the CDR3 is TGTGCCAGCAGCCCCTGGGGGGACAGAGCTAACACTGAAGCTTTCTTT.

The chain is built from TRBV4-3 and TRBJ2-1; 9 bases map to TRBD2. Trimming at V came to 1 base and at J to 8 bases, leaving 9 bases not matched to a gene. The germline CDR1 and CDR2 sequences are LGHNA and YSLEER. This CDR3 spans 16 amino acids. CDR3 residues: CASSQGGGAGVDEQFF. The CDR3 DNA reads TGCGCCAGCAGCCAAGGCGGGGGGGCAGGTGTGGATGAGCAGTTCTTC.

V gene TRBV5-4 combines with J gene TRBJ1-2; TRBD1 matches 8 bases. The CDR3 is made up of 17 amino acids. Looked up from germline, CDR1 is SGHNT and CDR2 is YYREEE (reference sequence). V was pared by 4 bases and J by 1 base, with 12 bases of the junction left unmatched. The CDR3 nucleotides are TGTGCCAGCAGCCCTGGACAGGGCACTGGTGTTAACTATGGCTACACCTTC. Residues: CASSPGQGTGVNYGYTF.

V is TRBV4-3 and J is TRBJ1-4; 7 nucleotides align to TRBD1. V trimming: 3 bases; J trimming: 8 bases; junction bases outside the gene matches: 3. The CDR3 length is 13 residues. Germline CDR1 LGHNA, CDR2 YSLEER. CDR3 nucleotide sequence: TGCGCCAGCAGCCAGCTGGACAGGGAAAAACTGTTTTTT. Its translation is CASSQLDREKLFF.

The gene calls are TRBV18 and TRBJ2-5; 9 nucleotides line up with TRBD2. Trimming cost V 0 bases and J 5 bases; bases outside gene matches: 7. The CDR3 runs to 16 residues. Looked up from germline, CDR1 is KGHSH and CDR2 is LQKENI. In DNA, the CDR3 is TGTGCCAGCTCACCACCGGGGACTAGCACGTTGGAGACCCAGTACTTC. Its protein product is CASSPPGTSTLETQYF.

CDR3 loop: CASSPDRGLAFF. The CDR3 nucleotides are TGTGCCAGCAGTCCGGACAGGGGCCTCGCTTTCTTT. V and J are TRBV11-2 and TRBJ1-1, with 9 bases aligning to TRBD1. Trimming took 6 bases from V and 11 from J; bases not matched to a gene: 7. This CDR3 is built from 12 residues. The germline CDR1 and CDR2 sequences are SGHAT and FQNNGV.

This clone was seen only once. The rearrangement uses TRBV4-1 and TRBJ1-5; D unclear. The length of the CDR3 is 12 residues. From germline, CDR1 is MGHRA and CDR2 YSYEKL. Trimming left V 0 bases short and J 4 bases short, with 1 base between. The chain's CDR3 is CASSQDNQPQHF. The CDR3 DNA reads as TGCGCCAGCAGCCAAGATAATCAGCCCCAGCATTTT.

The V call is TRBV5-6, the J call TRBJ1-1; D gene uncertain. Germline loops: CDR1 SGHDT, CDR2 YYEEEE. The V gene lost 0 bases and the J gene lost 5 bases, with 17 bases spanning the gap. The CDR3 spans 16 residues. The CDR3: CASSLVAQSDLTEAFF. The CDR3 region has the DNA TGTGCCAGCAGCTTGGTGGCCCAATCGGACCTTACTGAAGCTTTCTTT.

The genes are TRBV7-8 and TRBJ2-7; D possibly uses TRBD1 or TRBD2 (5 bases each). V shed 7 bases and J shed 5 bases, with 12 bases lying between them. The germline V gene has CDR1 SGHVS and CDR2 FQNEAQ. The CDR3 loop spans 12 amino acids. CDR3 protein: CASIGRGDEQYF. In nucleotides, the CDR3 is TGTGCCAGCATCGGACGAGGGGACGAGCAGTACTTC.

This clone has more than one count but fewer than ten. The chain links TRBV9 to TRBJ1-5; no definite D call. The CDR3 length is 14 residues. V lost 4 bases to trimming and J lost 0 bases, with 8 bases between them. Germline V gene lookup returns CDR1 SGDLS and CDR2 YYNGEE. This CDR3 reads CASSPDDSNQPQHF. DNA of the CDR3: TGTGCCAGCAGCCCTGACGATAGCAATCAGCCCCAGCATTTT.